This T cell receptor beta chain was recovered during a study of regulatory T cells in long-lasting Graves disease. Study-wide findings and caveats: Blood alone, not thyroid tissue, was studied.

Building of the TCR beta libraries involved iRepertoire HTBI primers and Arm-PCR of CDR3 regions. TCRdb called the multiplex PCR reads again in MiXCR, with one record for every CDR3 protein. Among about 500,000 distinct CDR3 sequences listed, more than 10% were seen once. In this sample, this clonotype turned up many times. Its antigen is currently unknown. Sample time point: newly diagnosed GD, antithyroid drugs for less than 3 months. Following extraction of RNA from PBMCs, that RNA was used to make the TCR library. Roughly 8.4 milliliters of peripheral blood were drawn into EDTA tubes. The CDR3 length is 13 residues. The junction had 0 bases not matched to a gene; V was cut back by 4 bases and J by 0 bases. The germline V gene has CDR1 ENHRY and CDR2 SYGVKD. The sample was also linked to a second study, of T cells in Graves' hyperthyroidism and ophthalmopathy.

The V and J genes are TRBV10-3 and TRBJ2-7; 7 bases line up with TRBD2. The TCR was taken from a woman between 25 and 40 years old with Graves disease. This material consisted of peripheral blood mononuclear cells (PBMCs), taken at new diagnosis, from a patient treated with antithyroid drugs. Here the CDR3 DNA reads TGTGCCATCAGTGGCGGGAGCTCCTACGAGCAGTACTTC. Translated, it gives CAISGGSSYEQYF.